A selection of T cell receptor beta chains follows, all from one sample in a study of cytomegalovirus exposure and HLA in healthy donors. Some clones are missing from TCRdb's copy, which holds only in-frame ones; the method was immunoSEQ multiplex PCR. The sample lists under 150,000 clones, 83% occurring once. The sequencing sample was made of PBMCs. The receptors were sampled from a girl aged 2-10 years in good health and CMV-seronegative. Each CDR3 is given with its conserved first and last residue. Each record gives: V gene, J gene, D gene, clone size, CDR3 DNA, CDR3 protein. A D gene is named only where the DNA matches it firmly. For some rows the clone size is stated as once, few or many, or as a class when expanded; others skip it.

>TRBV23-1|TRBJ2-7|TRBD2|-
TGCGCCAGCAGTCTGTCGGCTAGCGGGGGTGTCGAGCAGTACTTC
CASSLSASGGVEQYF
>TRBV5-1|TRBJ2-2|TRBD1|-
TGCGCCAGCAGCCCACAAACAGGGGCCACCGGGGAGCTGTTTTTT
CASSPQTGATGELFF
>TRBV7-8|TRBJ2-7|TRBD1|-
TGTGCCAGCAGCTTCAGGGGGCAGTACGAGCAGTACTTC
CASSFRGQYEQYF
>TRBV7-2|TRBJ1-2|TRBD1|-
TGTGCCAGCAGCGACCGGACAGGCATACCCTATGGCTACACCTTC
CASSDRTGIPYGYTF
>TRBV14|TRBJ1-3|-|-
TGTGCCAGCAGCCAAGATTATCCAGTCTCTGGAAACACCATATATTTT
CASSQDYPVSGNTIYF
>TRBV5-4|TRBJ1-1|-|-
TGTGCCAGCAGCTTGGGGAGGGACTTAAGTAACACTGAAGCTTTCTTT
CASSLGRDLSNTEAFF
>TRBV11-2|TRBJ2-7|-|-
TGTGCCAGCAGCCCTGCGGCAGAACCCTACGAGCAGTACTTC
CASSPAAEPYEQYF
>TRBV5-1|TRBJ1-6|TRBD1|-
TGCGCCAGCAGCTTCGCAGGACAGGGGAAAAATTATAATTCACCCCTCCACTTT
CASSFAGQGKNYNSPLHF
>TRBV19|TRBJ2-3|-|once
TGTGCCAGTAGTATTTCGGGAAAAAATACGCAGTATTTT
CASSISGKNTQYF
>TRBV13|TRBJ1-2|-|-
TGTGCCAGCAGCTTAGGATCTGGACTCTTTAGTATCTATGGCTACACCTTC
CASSLGSGLFSIYGYTF
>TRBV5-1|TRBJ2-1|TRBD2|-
TGCGCCAGCAGCTACTTAGCGGGGATGTATGAGCAGTTCTTC
CASSYLAGMYEQFF
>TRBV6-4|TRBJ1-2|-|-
TGTGCCAGCAGTGACCGTCCGGGGAGTGGCTACACCTTC
CASSDRPGSGYTF
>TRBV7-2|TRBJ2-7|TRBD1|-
TGTGCCAGCAGCTCCGGGACAGTACGCGAGCAGTACTTC
CASSSGTVREQYF
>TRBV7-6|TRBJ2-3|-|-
TGTGCCAGCAGCTTAGATTTTCGAGACACCGACACGGGAAGGGGCACAGATACGCAGTATTTT
CASSLDFRDTDTGRGTDTQYF
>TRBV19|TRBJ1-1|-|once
TGTGCCAGTAGTCCCCGACAGTCTGAAGCTTTCTTT
CASSPRQSEAFF
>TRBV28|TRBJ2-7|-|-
TGTGCCAGCAAGTGGGGCGGAACCCGTTACGAGCAGTACTTC
CASKWGGTRYEQYF
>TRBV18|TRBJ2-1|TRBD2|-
TGTGCCAGCTCACAGCCGGGACTAGTCAGGAATGAGCAGTTCTTC
CASSQPGLVRNEQFF
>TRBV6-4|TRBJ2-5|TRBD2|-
TGTGCCACCCATCCCGTGGTGATAGCGGGAGGGAACCCAGGCGCCCAGTACTTC
CATHPVVIAGGNPGAQYF
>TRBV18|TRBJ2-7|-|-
TGTGCCAGCTCACCCAAACAGGGATCCCCCTACGAGCAGTACTTC
CASSPKQGSPYEQYF
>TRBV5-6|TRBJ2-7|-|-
TGTGCCAGCAGCTCCTTGACAGGGACTGGATACGAGCAGTACTTC
CASSSLTGTGYEQYF
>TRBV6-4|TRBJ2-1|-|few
TGTGCCAGCAGTGAGTCGGCGGAGATCTACAATGAGCAGTTCTTC
CASSESAEIYNEQFF
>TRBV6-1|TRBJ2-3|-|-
TGTGCCAGCAGTGACCCTAAGACAGGCACAGATACGCAGTATTTT
CASSDPKTGTDTQYF
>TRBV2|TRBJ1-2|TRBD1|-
TGTGCCACCAGGGGAGGACAGGGGCGTCGTGGCTACACCTTC
CATRGGQGRRGYTF
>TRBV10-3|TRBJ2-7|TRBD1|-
TGTGCCTCCAGGGGGATCTACGAGCAGTACTTC
CASRGIYEQYF
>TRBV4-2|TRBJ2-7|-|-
TGTGCCAGCAGCCAGGAGCGGGCCCTGGTCTACGAGCAGTACTTC
CASSQERALVYEQYF
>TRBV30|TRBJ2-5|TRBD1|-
TGTGCCTGGAGGAACAGGGGGCCTGCCCAGGGGCAGTACTTC
CAWRNRGPAQGQYF
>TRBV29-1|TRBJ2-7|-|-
TGCAGCGTCTGCCCCCTACAGGGTTCCCACGAGCAGTACTTC
CSVCPLQGSHEQYF
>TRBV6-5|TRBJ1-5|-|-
TGTGCCAGCAGTTACCGGCAGGGACTGGCTCAGCCCCAGCATTTT
CASSYRQGLAQPQHF